This entry concerns a single T cell receptor (beta chain). The source of the sample is a study of blood T cell repertoires in COVID-19. Looking at the study overall: Researchers got acute and convalescent COVID-19 samples from the United States, Italy and Spain. PBMCs, B-cell-depleted T cells, or T cells provided the cDNA or gDNA that made up the material.

V gave up 0 bases and J gave up 4 bases, with 9 bases separating them. The CDR3 extends over 14 amino acids. Germline CDR1 is LGHDT and CDR2 is YNNKEL (reference sequence). Original methodology: Estimation of nucleated cell counts was performed using reference gene primer amplification. The repertoire was sequenced with immunoSEQ multiplex PCR; TCRdb's copy has only in-frame clones and lacks some. V, J and clone size were drawn from that table, and D and trimming were deduced from the DNA. Here the sample spans about 200,000 clones, approximately 92% being singletons. The rearrangement uses TRBV3-1 (or the pseudogene TRBV3-2) and TRBJ2-5, with unresolved D. The source is a man between 45 and 60 years old with acute or convalescent COVID-19. The sequenced sample was peripheral blood. CDR3 DNA: TGTGCCAGCAGCCAAGAGGATAGAGGAGAGACCCAGTACTTC. Its translation: CASSQEDRGETQYF.